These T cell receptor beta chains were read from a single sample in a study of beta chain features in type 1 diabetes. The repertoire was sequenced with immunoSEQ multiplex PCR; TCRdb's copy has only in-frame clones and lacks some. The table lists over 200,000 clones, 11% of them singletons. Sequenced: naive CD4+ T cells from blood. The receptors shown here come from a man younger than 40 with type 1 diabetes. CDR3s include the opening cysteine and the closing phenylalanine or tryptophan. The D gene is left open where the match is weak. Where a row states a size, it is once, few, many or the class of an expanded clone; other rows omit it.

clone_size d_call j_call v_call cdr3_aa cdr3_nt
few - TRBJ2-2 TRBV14 CASSPRVTGELFF TGTGCCAGCAGCCCGAGGGTAACCGGGGAGCTGTTTTTT
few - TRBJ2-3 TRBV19 CASSAEYTDTQYF TGTGCCAGTAGTGCGGAATACACAGATACGCAGTATTTT
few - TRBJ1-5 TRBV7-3 CASSRFNSNQPQHF TGTGCCAGCAGCCGGTTCAATAGCAATCAGCCCCAGCATTTT
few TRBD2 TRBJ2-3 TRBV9 CASSETSGFTDTQYF TGTGCCAGCAGCGAGACTAGCGGGTTCACAGATACGCAGTATTTT
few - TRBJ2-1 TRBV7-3 CASSIQVSQGNEQFF TGTGCCAGCAGCATACAGGTATCCCAGGGCAATGAGCAGTTCTTC
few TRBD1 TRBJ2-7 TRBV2 CASSEGPGGPYEQYF TGTGCCAGCAGTGAGGGTCCAGGGGGCCCCTACGAGCAGTACTTC
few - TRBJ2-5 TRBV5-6 CASSFGTEVPQYF TGTGCCAGCAGCTTCGGGACTGAAGTGCCCCAGTACTTC
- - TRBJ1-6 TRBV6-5 CASSYLGARNSPLHF TGTGCCAGCAGTTACTTGGGGGCGCGGAATTCACCCCTCCACTTT
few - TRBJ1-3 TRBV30 CAWSVGRDTIYF TGTGCCTGGAGTGTAGGGCGGGACACCATATATTTT
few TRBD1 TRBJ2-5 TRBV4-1 CASSQYTGGETQYF TGCGCCAGCAGCCAATATACAGGGGGGGAGACCCAGTACTTC
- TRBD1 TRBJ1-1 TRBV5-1 CASSLGQGGNTEAFF TGCGCCAGCAGCTTAGGACAGGGTGGGAACACTGAAGCTTTCTTT
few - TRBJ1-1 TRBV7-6 CASSIPGGDTEAFF TGTGCCAGCAGCATCCCGGGGGGGGACACTGAAGCTTTCTTT
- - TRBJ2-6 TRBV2 CASSERRSGANVLTF TGTGCCAGCAGTGAAAGGAGGTCTGGGGCCAACGTCCTGACTTTC
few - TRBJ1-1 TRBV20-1 CSARAQREAFF TGCAGTGCTAGGGCACAGAGAGAAGCTTTCTTT
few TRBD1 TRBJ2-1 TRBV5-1 CASSEQGANEQFF TGCGCCAGCAGCGAACAGGGGGCCAATGAGCAGTTCTTC
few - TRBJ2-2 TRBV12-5 CASGTRDGELFF TGTGCTAGTGGCACGCGGGACGGGGAGCTGTTTTTT
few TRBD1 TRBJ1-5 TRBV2 CASRGQANQPQHF TGTGCCAGCAGGGGACAGGCAAATCAGCCCCAGCATTTT
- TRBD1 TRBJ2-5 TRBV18 CASSQMTGEAETQYF TGTGCCAGCTCCCAAATGACAGGGGAGGCGGAGACCCAGTACTTC
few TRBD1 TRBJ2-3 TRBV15 CATSGGQGTDTQYF TGTGCCACCAGCGGCGGACAGGGGACAGATACGCAGTATTTT
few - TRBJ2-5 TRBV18 CASSPGTEETQYF TGTGCCAGCTCACCAGGAACAGAAGAGACCCAGTACTTC
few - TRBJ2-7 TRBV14 CASSQATGPYEQYF TGTGCCAGCAGCCAAGCCACAGGGCCCTACGAGCAGTACTTC
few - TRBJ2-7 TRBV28 CASMIRAGSYEQYF TGTGCCAGCATGATCAGGGCCGGCTCCTACGAGCAGTACTTC
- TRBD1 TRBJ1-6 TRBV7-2 CASSPPGQGWAPLHF TGTGCCAGCAGTCCCCCGGGACAGGGGTGGGCACCCCTCCACTTT
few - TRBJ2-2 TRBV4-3 CASSHAGGELFF TGCGCCAGCAGCCATGCCGGCGGGGAGCTGTTTTTT
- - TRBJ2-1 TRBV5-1 CASSFRHDNEQFF TGCGCCAGCAGCTTCCGACACGACAATGAGCAGTTCTTC
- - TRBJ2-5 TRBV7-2 CASSLGGRQETQYF TGTGCCAGCAGTCTCGGCGGGCGGCAAGAGACCCAGTACTTC
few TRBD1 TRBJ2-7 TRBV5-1 CASSLSGGLDEQYF TGCGCCAGCAGCTTGTCAGGGGGCCTGGACGAGCAGTACTTC
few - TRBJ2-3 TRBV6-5 CASSYSISSPDTQYF TGTGCCAGCAGTTACTCGATTTCGAGTCCGGATACGCAGTATTTT
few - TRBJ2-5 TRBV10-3 CAISESTGVETQYF TGTGCCATCAGTGAGTCGACGGGGGTGGAGACCCAGTACTTC
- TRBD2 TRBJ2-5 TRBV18 CASSPETSRRAQETQYF TGTGCCAGCTCACCCGAGACTAGCCGAAGGGCCCAAGAGACCCAGTACTTC
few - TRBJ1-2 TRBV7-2 CASSLGGGYGYTF TGTGCCAGCAGCTTAGGGGGGGGCTATGGCTACACCTTC
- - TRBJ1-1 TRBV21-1 CASSKADSNTEAFF TGTGCCAGCAGCAAAGCGGACAGTAACACTGAAGCTTTCTTT
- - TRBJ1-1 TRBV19 CASSPQGTLPEAFF TGTGCCAGTAGTCCACAGGGCACCCTCCCCGAAGCTTTCTTT
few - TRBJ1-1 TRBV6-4 CASSDSRTGTEAFF TGTGCCAGCAGTGACTCGAGAACAGGGACTGAAGCTTTCTTT
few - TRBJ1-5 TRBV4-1 CASSGGFRQPQHF TGCGCCAGCAGTGGGGGGTTTCGGCAGCCCCAGCATTTT
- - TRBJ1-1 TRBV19 CASSIVTASNTEAFF TGTGCCAGTAGTATAGTGACAGCTTCGAACACTGAAGCTTTCTTT
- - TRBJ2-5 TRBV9 CASSVGVGIAETQYF TGTGCCAGCAGCGTAGGGGTCGGGATAGCGGAGACCCAGTACTTC
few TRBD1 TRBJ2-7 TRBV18 CASSPSGTAEQYF TGTGCCAGCTCACCATCAGGGACAGCCGAGCAGTACTTC
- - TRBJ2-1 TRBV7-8 CASSPRGRYNEQFF TGTGCCAGCAGCCCCCGGGGGAGGTACAATGAGCAGTTCTTC
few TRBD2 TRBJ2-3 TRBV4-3 CASSQTTSGGGDTQYF TGCGCCAGCAGCCAGACGACTAGCGGGGGTGGAGATACGCAGTATTTT
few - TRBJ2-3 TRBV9 CASSLTGTSDTQYF TGTGCCAGCAGCCTTACCGGGACTTCAGATACGCAGTATTTT
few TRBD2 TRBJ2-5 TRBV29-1 CSVERGAGETQYF TGCAGCGTGGAGCGGGGGGCTGGTGAGACCCAGTACTTC